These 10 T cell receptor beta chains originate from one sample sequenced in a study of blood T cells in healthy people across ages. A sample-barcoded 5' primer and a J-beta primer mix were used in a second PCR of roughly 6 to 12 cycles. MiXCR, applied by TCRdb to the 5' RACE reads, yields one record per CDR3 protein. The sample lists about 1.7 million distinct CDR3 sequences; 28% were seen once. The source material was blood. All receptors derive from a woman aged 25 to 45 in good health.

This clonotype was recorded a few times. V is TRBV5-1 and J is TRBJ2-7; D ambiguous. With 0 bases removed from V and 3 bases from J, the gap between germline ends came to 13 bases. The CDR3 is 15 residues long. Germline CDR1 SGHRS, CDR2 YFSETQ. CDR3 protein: CASSLASSSNYEQYF. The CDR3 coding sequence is TGCGCCAGCAGCTTGGCCAGTAGCAGTAACTACGAGCAGTACTTC.

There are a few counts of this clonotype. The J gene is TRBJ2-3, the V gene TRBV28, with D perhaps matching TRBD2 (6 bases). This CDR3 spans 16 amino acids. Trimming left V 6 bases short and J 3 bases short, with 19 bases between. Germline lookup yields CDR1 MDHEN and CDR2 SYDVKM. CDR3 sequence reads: CASSIVSRRETDTQYF. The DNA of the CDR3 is TGTGCCAGCAGCATCGTGAGCAGGCGGGAAACAGATACGCAGTATTTT.

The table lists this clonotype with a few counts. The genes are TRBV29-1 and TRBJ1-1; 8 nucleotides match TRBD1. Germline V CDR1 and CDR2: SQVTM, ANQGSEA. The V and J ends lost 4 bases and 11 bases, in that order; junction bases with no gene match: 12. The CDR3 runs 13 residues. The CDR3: CSVVGDRGFRAFF. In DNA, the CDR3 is TGCAGCGTTGTAGGTGACAGGGGCTTTAGGGCTTTCTTT.

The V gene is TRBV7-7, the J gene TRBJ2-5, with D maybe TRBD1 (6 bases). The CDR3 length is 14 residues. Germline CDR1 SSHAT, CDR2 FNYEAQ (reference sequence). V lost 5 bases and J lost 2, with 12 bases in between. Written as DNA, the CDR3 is TGTGCCAGCAGCGCCGGGACAATTCAAGAGACCCAGTACTTC. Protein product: CASSAGTIQETQYF.

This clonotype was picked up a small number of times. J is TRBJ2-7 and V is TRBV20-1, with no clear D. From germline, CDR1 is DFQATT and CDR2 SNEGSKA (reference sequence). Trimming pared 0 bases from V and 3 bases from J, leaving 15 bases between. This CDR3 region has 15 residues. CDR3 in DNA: TGCAGTGCTAGAGATCATAAGGGATTGAGCTACGAGCAGTACTTC. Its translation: CSARDHKGLSYEQYF.

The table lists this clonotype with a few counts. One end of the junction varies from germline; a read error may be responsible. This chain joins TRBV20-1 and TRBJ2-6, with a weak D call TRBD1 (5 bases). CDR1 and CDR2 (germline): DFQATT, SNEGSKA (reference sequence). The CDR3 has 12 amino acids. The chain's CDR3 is CSARGGANVRTF. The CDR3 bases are TGCAGTGCTAGAGGTGGGGCCAACGTCCGGACTTTC.

The CDR3 DNA follows: TGCGCCAGCAGCCAGGGCTGGGGTGGCGAGACCCAGTACTTC. It is translated as CASSQGWGGETQYF. The rearrangement uses TRBV5-1 and TRBJ2-5; D might be TRBD1 (5 bases). Trimming cost V 4 bases and J 5 bases, with 15 bases left between them. Germline loops: CDR1 SGHRS, CDR2 YFSETQ. The CDR3 is 14 residues long.

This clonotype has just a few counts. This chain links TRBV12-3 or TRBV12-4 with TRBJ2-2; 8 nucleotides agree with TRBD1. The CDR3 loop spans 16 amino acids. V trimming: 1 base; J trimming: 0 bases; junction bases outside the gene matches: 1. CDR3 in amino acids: CASSLGTGPNTGELFF. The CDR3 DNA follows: TGTGCCAGCAGTTTAGGGACAGGGCCGAACACCGGGGAGCTGTTTTTT.

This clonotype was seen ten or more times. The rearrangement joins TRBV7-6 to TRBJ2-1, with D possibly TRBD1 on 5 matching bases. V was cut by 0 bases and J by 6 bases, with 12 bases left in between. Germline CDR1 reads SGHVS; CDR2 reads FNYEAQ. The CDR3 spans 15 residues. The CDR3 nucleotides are TGTGCCAGCAGCTTAGCTGCCAGGGCTCCCAATGAGCAGTTCTTC. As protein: CASSLAARAPNEQFF.

The CDR3 nucleotides read TGTGCCAGCAGTGACCCAGGGGGCAGAGGCTACACCTTC. Translating gives CASSDPGGRGYTF. The chain combines TRBV6-5 with TRBJ1-2, with 8 bases aligning to TRBD1. The CDR3 has 13 residues. The junction had 7 bases not matched to a gene; V was cut back by 5 bases and J by 8 bases. CDR1 and CDR2 (germline): MNHEY, SVGAGI.